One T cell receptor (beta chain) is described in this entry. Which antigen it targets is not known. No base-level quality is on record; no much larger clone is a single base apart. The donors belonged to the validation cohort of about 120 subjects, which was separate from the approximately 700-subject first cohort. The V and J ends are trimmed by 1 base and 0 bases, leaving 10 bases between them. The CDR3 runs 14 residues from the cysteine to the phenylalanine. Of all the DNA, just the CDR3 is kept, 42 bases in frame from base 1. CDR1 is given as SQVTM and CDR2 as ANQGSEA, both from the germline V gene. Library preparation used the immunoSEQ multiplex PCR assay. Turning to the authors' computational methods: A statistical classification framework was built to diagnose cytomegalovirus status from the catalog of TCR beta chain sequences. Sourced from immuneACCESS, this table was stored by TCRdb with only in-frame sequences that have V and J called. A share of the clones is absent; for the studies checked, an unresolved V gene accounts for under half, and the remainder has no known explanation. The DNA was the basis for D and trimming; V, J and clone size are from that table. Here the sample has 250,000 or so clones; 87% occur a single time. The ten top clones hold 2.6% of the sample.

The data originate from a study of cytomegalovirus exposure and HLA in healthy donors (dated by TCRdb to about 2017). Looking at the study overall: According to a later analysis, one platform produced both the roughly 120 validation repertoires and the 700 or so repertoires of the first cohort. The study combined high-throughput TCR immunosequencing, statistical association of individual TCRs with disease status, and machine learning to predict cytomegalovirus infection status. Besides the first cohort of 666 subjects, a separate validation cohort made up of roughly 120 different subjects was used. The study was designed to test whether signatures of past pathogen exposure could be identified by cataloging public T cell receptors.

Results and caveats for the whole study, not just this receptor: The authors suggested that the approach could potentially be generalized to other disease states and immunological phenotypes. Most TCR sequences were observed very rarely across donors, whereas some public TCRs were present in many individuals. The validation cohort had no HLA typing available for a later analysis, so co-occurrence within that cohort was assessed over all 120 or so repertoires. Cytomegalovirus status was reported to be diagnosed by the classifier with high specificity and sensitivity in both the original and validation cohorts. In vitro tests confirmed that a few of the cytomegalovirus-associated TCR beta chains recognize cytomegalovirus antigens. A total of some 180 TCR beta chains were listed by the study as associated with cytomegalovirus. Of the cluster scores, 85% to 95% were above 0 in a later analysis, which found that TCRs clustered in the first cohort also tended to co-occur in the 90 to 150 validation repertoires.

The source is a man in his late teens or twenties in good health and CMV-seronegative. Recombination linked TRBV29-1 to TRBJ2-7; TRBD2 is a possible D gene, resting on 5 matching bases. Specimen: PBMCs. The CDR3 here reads CSVEGAESSYEQYF. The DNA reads TGCAGCGTTGAAGGAGCGGAGAGCTCCTACGAGCAGTACTTC.